Listed below are T cell receptor beta chains from one sample, sequenced in a study of T cell responses to AZD1222 COVID-19 vaccine. Measured with immunoSEQ multiplex PCR; TCRdb has only the in-frame clones, and not every one. The sample lists some 190,000 clones, roughly 94% occurring once. The specimen was peripheral blood, collected 28 days after the second dose of the MenACWY control vaccine. The receptors originated from an adult who received the MenACWY meningococcal vaccine as a control. CDR3s include the opening cysteine and the closing phenylalanine or tryptophan.

j_call v_call cdr3_aa
TRBJ1-2 TRBV5-4 CASSRDKVGYTF
TRBJ1-1 TRBV9 CASSVLQGLNTEAFF
TRBJ1-2 TRBV27 CARAATGNGYTF
TRBJ2-5 TRBV5-1 CASSRGQGIQETQYF
TRBJ1-1 TRBV19 CASSWGSGAFF
TRBJ2-7 TRBV28 CASTRRGQGGDEQYF
TRBJ2-3 TRBV9 CASGSLGTDTQYF
TRBJ1-5 TRBV19 CASSPGGSNQPQHF
TRBJ1-5 TRBV19 CATTRAGTGGLGNQPQHF
TRBJ2-2 TRBV7-2 CASSLDGGFIHLTGELFF
TRBJ1-2 TRBV9 CASRGIGKVGYGYTF
TRBJ2-1 TRBV7-6 CASSPTRDRGTYNEQFF
TRBJ2-7 TRBV27 CASSFSSGADEQYF
TRBJ2-7 TRBV28 CASSLSDYEQYF
TRBJ1-5 TRBV25-1 CASSEYGGSQPQHF
TRBJ1-2 TRBV19 CASSIIGEGAGKPYGYTF
TRBJ1-5 TRBV19 CASSAPGNQPQHF
TRBJ1-1 TRBV6-1 CASSEAPTGGLGTEAFF
TRBJ2-3 TRBV2 CAGQLAGGPDTQYF
TRBJ1-2 TRBV23-1 CASRGDGYTF
TRBJ2-2 TRBV24-1 CATSDTGTGITGELFF
TRBJ1-5 TRBV5-8 CASSLLGRGIGNQPQHF
TRBJ2-2 TRBV19 CASSIGRGLAGPKDTGELFF
TRBJ1-3 TRBV10-2 CASSGQGSSLPGNTIYF
TRBJ2-1 TRBV6-5 CASSPGGNEQFF
TRBJ2-3 TRBV6-1 CASSEEDRVTDTQYF
TRBJ1-3 TRBV7-8 CASSFFSGSTIYF
TRBJ1-5 TRBV27 CASSPRGGRGNQPQHF
TRBJ2-1 TRBV6-2/TRBV6-3 CASSAGEREAEQFF
TRBJ2-1 TRBV4-2 CASSPRGPSYNEQFF
TRBJ2-3 TRBV7-2 CASSRRAGDGSDTQYF
TRBJ2-2 TRBV19 CASSTTGTSVAGELFF
TRBJ1-2 TRBV5-6 CASSLGRGQNGYTF
TRBJ2-1 TRBV27 CASSPPRGLYNEQFF
TRBJ1-4 TRBV6-4 CASSDSTLRLFF
TRBJ2-7 TRBV28 CASAVSGTGGYEQYF
TRBJ2-7 TRBV7-8 CASRLKRDSHYEQYF
TRBJ1-2 TRBV9 CASSARQGVKYGYTF
TRBJ1-4 TRBV9 CASSGQGAHEKLFF
TRBJ2-3 TRBV9 CASSVVEDTQYF
TRBJ1-1 TRBV7-3 CASSTQGRTEAFF
TRBJ2-7 TRBV19 CASRRTGRSSYEQYF
TRBJ1-1 TRBV9 CASSSRAGPNTEAFF
TRBJ2-1 TRBV7-9 CASSYDNEQFF
TRBJ2-5 TRBV7-2 CASSPWGGGAEETQYF
TRBJ2-3 TRBV6-1 CASSENERGADTQYF
TRBJ1-6 TRBV6-5 CASSYSDSSYNSPLHF